This T cell receptor (beta chain) was found in a study of T cell changes during pregnancy in multiple sclerosis. TCRdb keeps only in-frame clones here, not all; method: immunoSEQ multiplex PCR. The sample contains roughly 110,000 clones, 85% to 95% of which appear only once. The TCR originated in a female donor with multiple sclerosis, enrolled in a pregnancy study. The input for sequencing was peripheral blood, taken after pregnancy.

CDR3 DNA: TGTGCCAGTAGTAAACAGGGGAGCACTGAAGCTTTCTTT. It is translated as CASSKQGSTEAFF. The chain combines TRBV19 with TRBJ1-1; 7 positions agree with TRBD1. CDR1 is LNHDA and CDR2 is SQIVND in the germline V gene (reference sequence). The CDR3 has 13 amino acids. Losses at the gene ends were 4 bases for V and 4 bases for J; bases not matched to a gene: 3. The full variable domain, in which reference TRBV19 and TRBJ1-1 provide the parts outside the CDR3, is DGGITQSPKYLFRKEGQNVTLSCEQNLNHDAMYWYRQDPGQGLRLIYYSQIVNDFQKGDIAEGYSVSREKKESFPLTVTSAQKNPTAFYLCASSKQGSTEAFFGQGTRLTVV.